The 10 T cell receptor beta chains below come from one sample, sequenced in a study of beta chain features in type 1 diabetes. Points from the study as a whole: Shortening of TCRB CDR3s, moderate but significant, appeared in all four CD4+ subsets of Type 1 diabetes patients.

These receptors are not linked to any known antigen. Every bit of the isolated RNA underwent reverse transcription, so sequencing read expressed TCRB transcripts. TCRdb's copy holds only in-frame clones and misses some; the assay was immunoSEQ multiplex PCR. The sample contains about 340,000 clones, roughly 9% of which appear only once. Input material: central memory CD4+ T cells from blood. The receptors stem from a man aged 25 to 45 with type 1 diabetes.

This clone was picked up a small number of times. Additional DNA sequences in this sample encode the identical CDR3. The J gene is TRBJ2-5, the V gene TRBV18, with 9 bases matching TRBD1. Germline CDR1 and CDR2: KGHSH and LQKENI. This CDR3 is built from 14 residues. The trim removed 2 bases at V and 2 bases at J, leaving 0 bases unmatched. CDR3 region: CASSPGQGQETQYF. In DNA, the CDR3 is TGTGCCAGCTCACCAGGACAGGGGCAAGAGACCCAGTACTTC.

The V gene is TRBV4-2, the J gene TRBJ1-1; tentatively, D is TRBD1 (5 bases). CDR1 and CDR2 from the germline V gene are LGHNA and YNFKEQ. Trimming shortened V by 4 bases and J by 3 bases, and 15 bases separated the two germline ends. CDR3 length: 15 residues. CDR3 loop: CASSLRVGVYTEAFF. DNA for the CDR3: TGTGCCAGCAGCCTCAGGGTAGGCGTTTACACTGAAGCTTTCTTT.

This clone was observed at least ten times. The CDR3 protein is CASTRTTEAFF. The CDR3, as DNA: TGTGCCAGCACCAGGACCACTGAAGCTTTCTTT. This chain links TRBV19 with TRBJ1-1, with unresolved D. Trimming pared 9 bases from V and 4 bases from J, leaving 9 bases between. Per the germline V gene, CDR1 is LNHDA and CDR2 is SQIVND (reference sequence). The CDR3 length is 11 residues.

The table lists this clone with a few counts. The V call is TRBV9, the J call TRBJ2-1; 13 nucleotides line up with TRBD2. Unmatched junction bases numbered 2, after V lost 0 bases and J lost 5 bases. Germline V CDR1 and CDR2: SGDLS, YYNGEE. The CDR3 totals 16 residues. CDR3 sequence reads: CASSVGLAGGHNEQFF. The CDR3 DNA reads TGTGCCAGCAGCGTAGGACTAGCGGGGGGTCACAATGAGCAGTTCTTC.

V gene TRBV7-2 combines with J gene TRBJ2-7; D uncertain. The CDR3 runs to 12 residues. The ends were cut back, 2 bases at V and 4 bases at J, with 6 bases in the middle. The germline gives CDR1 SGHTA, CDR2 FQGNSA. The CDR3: CASSLWGYEQYF. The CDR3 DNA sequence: TGTGCCAGCAGCTTATGGGGATACGAGCAGTACTTC.

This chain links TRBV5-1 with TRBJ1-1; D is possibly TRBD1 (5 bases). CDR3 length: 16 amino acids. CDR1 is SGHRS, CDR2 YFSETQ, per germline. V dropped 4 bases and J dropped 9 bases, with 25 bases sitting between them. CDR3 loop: CASSLQSPRGWEKAFF. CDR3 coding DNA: TGCGCCAGCAGCCTACAATCTCCAAGGGGCTGGGAGAAAGCTTTCTTT.

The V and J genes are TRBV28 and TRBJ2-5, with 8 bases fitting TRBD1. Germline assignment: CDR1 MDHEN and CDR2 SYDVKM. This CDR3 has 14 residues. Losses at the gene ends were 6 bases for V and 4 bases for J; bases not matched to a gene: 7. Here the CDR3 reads CASSEQGVRETQYF. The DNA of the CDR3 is TGTGCCAGCAGCGAACAGGGGGTTCGAGAGACCCAGTACTTC.

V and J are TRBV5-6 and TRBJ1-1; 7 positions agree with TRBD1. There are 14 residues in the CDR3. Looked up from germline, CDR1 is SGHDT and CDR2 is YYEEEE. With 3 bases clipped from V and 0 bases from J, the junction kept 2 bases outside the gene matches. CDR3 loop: CASSWTGMNTEAFF. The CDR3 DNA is TGTGCCAGCAGCTGGACAGGCATGAACACTGAAGCTTTCTTT.

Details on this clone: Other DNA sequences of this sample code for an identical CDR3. CDR3 residues: CASSQVLAGRDTQYF. The CDR3 nucleotides are TGCGCCAGCAGCCAAGTTCTCGCGGGGCGTGATACGCAGTATTTT. The V and J genes are TRBV4-3 and TRBJ2-3; perhaps TRBD2 as D (6 bases). V lost 1 base and J lost 6, with 14 bases in between. Germline CDR1 LGHNA, CDR2 YSLEER. This CDR3 region has 15 residues.

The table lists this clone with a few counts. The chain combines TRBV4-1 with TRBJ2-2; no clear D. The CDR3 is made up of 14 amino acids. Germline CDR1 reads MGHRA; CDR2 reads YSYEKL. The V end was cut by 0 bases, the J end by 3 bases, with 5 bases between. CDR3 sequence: CASSQESHTGELFF. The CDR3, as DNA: TGCGCCAGCAGCCAAGAAAGTCACACCGGGGAGCTGTTTTTT.